The T cell receptor beta chain under discussion was sequenced for a study of blood T cell repertoires in COVID-19. Looking at the study overall: PBMCs, B-cell-depleted T cells, or T cells provided the cDNA or gDNA that made up the material.

This CDR3 spans 16 amino acids. Germline values: CDR1 SGHNT, CDR2 YYREEE (reference sequence). The J segment lost 7 bases and the V segment lost 0 bases, leaving 7 bases of the junction unmatched. Original handling: The authors estimated nucleated cell counts from reference gene primer amplification. TCRdb keeps only in-frame clones here, not all; method: immunoSEQ multiplex PCR. For V, J and clone size, that table is used; D and trimming come from the DNA. The repertoire consists of about 190,000 clones, with approximately 80% occurring once and the leading ten covering approximately 13%. J is TRBJ1-4 and V is TRBV5-4; 9 nucleotides agree with TRBD1. This TCR was sampled from a man aged 45-65 years who had recovered from COVID-19. Sequencing input: peripheral blood. CDR3 in DNA: TGTGCCAGCAGCTTGGATGGGACAGGGAATTTTGAAAAACTGTTTTTT. The encoded protein is CASSLDGTGNFEKLFF.